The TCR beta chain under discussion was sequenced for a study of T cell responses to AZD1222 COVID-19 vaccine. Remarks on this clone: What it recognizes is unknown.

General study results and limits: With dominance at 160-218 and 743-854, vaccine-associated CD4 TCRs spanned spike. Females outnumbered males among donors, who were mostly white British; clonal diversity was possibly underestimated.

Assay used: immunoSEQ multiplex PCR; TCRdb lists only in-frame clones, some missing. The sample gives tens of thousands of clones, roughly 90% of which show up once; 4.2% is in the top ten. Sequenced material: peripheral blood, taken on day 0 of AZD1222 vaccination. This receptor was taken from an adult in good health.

DNA for the CDR3: TGTGCCAGCAAGCGGGGTATAGGGGTCGACGAGCAGTACTTC. Its translation: CASKRGIGVDEQYF. This rearrangement joins TRBV6-5 to TRBJ2-7; 7 bases agree with TRBD2. Unmatched junction bases numbered 11, after V lost 7 bases and J lost 5 bases. The CDR3 totals 14 residues. The germline V gene has CDR1 MNHEY and CDR2 SVGAGI.